Included here is one T cell receptor (beta chain) sequence, with context. What it binds is unknown. Germline assignment: CDR1 MNHEY and CDR2 SVGAGI. There are 14 residues in the CDR3. Version v3.0 of the immunoSEQ assay ran at survey level. Each sample had sequencing targeting about 40,000-50,000 T-cell genomes. Libraries were prepared by immunoSEQ multiplex PCR; TCRdb keeps only in-frame clonotypes and omits some of them. In the table there are about 27,000 clones, roughly 82% of which are singletons. This sample is part of a study of long-term antiretroviral therapy in people with HIV. Study-wide results and caveats: Relative to control repertoires, HIV repertoires exhibited narrower CDR3 length ranges. Diversity went up after ART and still fell short of transplant donor controls.

The clonotype originates from a man younger than 35 with HIV. Sequencing used unsorted PBMCs, obtained 0.8 years before starting antiretroviral therapy. J is TRBJ2-5 and V is TRBV6-5, with TRBD2 identical over 8 bases. With the DNA end fitting TRBJ2-7 better, the J assignment may be wrong. CDR3 DNA: TGTGCCAGCAGATTTAGCGGGGTCACCTACGAGCAGTACTTC. Protein: CASRFSGVTYEQYF.